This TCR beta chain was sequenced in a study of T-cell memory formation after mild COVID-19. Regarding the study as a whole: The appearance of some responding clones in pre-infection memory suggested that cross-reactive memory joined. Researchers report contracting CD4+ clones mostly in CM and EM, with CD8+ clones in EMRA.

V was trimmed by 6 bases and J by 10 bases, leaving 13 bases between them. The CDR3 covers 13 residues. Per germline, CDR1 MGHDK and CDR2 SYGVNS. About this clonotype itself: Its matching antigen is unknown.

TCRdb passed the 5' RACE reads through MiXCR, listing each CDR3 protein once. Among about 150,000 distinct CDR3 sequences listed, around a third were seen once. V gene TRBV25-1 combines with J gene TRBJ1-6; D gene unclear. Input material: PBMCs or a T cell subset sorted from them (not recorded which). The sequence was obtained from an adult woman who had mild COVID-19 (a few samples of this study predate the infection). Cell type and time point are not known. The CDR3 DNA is TGTGCCAGCAGCGTAGGAGAGCTATCACCCCTCCACTTT. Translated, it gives CASSVGELSPLHF. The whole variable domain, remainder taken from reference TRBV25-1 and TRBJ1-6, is EADIYQTPRYLVIGTGKKITLECSQTMGHDKMYWYQQDPGMELHLIHYSYGVNSTEKGDLSSESTVSRIRTEHFPLTLESARPSHTSQYLCASSVGELSPLHFGNGTRLTVT.